This is a list of T cell receptor beta chains from one sample in a study of blood T cell repertoires in COVID-19. Using immunoSEQ multiplex PCR, the repertoire was profiled, and TCRdb retains in-frame clones only, with some absent. The table records about 170,000 clones, just under 85% of them present only once. Input material: peripheral blood. The source is a woman of 80 years or more with COVID-19, enrolled during active disease. The CDR3 runs from the conserved cysteine through the conserved F or W. The D gene is left open where the match is weak. Expanded clones are given a class, and other clones once, few, many or no size at all.

len: 13; j_gene: TRBJ2-4; d_gene: -; v_gene: TRBV5-1; abundance: -; CDR3aa: CASSLWGQNIQYF; CDR3nt: TGCGCCAGCAGCTTGTGGGGGCAAAACATTCAGTACTTC
len: 14; j_gene: TRBJ2-4; d_gene: -; v_gene: TRBV27; abundance: -; CDR3aa: CASSLRTGRDIQYF; CDR3nt: TGTGCCAGCAGTTTAAGGACAGGGAGGGACATTCAGTACTTC
len: 14; j_gene: TRBJ1-6; d_gene: -; v_gene: TRBV5-4; abundance: -; CDR3aa: CASSLKAGNSPLHF; CDR3nt: TGTGCCAGCAGCTTGAAGGCAGGGAACTCACCCCTCCACTTT
len: 13; j_gene: TRBJ1-2; d_gene: TRBD1; v_gene: TRBV18; abundance: -; CDR3aa: CASSPDRAAGYTF; CDR3nt: TGTGCCAGCTCACCAGACAGGGCGGCTGGCTACACCTTC
len: 13; j_gene: TRBJ2-5; d_gene: -; v_gene: TRBV7-7; abundance: -; CDR3aa: CASSLLQQETQYF; CDR3nt: TGTGCCAGCAGCTTATTACAGCAAGAGACCCAGTACTTC
len: 13; j_gene: TRBJ2-3; d_gene: TRBD1; v_gene: TRBV10-2; abundance: -; CDR3aa: CASGTGSTDTQYF; CDR3nt: TGCGCCAGCGGGACAGGGAGCACAGATACGCAGTATTTT
len: 14; j_gene: TRBJ2-7; d_gene: TRBD1; v_gene: TRBV5-1; abundance: -; CDR3aa: CASSQDREMGEQYF; CDR3nt: TGCGCCAGCAGCCAGGACAGGGAGATGGGGGAGCAGTACTTC
len: 13; j_gene: TRBJ1-2; d_gene: -; v_gene: TRBV10-3; abundance: -; CDR3aa: CAISEGQNYGYTF; CDR3nt: TGTGCCATCAGTGAGGGACAGAACTATGGCTACACCTTC
len: 14; j_gene: TRBJ2-3; d_gene: -; v_gene: TRBV27; abundance: once; CDR3aa: CASSAGTGTDTQYF; CDR3nt: TGTGCCAGCAGCGCGGGGACGGGCACAGATACGCAGTATTTT
len: 15; j_gene: TRBJ2-2; d_gene: TRBD2; v_gene: TRBV10-3; abundance: few; CDR3aa: CAISVGLAITGELFF; CDR3nt: TGTGCCATCAGTGTGGGACTAGCTATCACCGGGGAGCTGTTTTTT
len: 16; j_gene: TRBJ2-5; d_gene: -; v_gene: TRBV21-1; abundance: -; CDR3aa: CASRAPGTGGGKTQYF; CDR3nt: TGTGCCAGCAGAGCACCGGGGACAGGGGGTGGGAAGACCCAGTACTTC
len: 12; j_gene: TRBJ2-5; d_gene: -; v_gene: TRBV6-2/TRBV6-3; abundance: -; CDR3aa: CASSYQRETQYF; CDR3nt: TGTGCCAGCAGTTACCAGCGTGAGACCCAGTACTTC
len: 15; j_gene: TRBJ2-3; d_gene: TRBD2; v_gene: TRBV30; abundance: -; CDR3aa: CAWSVSGLATDTQYF; CDR3nt: TGTGCCTGGAGTGTCTCGGGACTAGCGACAGATACGCAGTATTTT
len: 14; j_gene: TRBJ1-1; d_gene: -; v_gene: TRBV28; abundance: few; CDR3aa: CASSLLALNTEAFF; CDR3nt: TGTGCCAGCAGTTTATTGGCTTTAAACACTGAAGCTTTCTTT
len: 14; j_gene: TRBJ1-2; d_gene: TRBD1; v_gene: TRBV5-4; abundance: -; CDR3aa: CASSLAGTAIGYTF; CDR3nt: TGTGCCAGCAGCTTGGCCGGGACAGCTATTGGCTACACCTTC
len: 13; j_gene: TRBJ1-2; d_gene: -; v_gene: TRBV28; abundance: -; CDR3aa: CASSFSGYYGYTF; CDR3nt: TGTGCCAGCAGTTTTTCAGGGTACTATGGCTACACCTTC
len: 16; j_gene: TRBJ2-3; d_gene: TRBD1; v_gene: TRBV13; abundance: -; CDR3aa: CASSLVGRGRTDTQYF; CDR3nt: TGTGCCAGCAGCTTAGTGGGCAGGGGGCGCACAGATACGCAGTATTTT
len: 18; j_gene: TRBJ2-2; d_gene: -; v_gene: TRBV5-4; abundance: -; CDR3aa: CASSLGQKASLNTGELFF; CDR3nt: TGTGCCAGCAGCTTGGGACAGAAAGCATCTCTGAACACCGGGGAGCTGTTTTTT
len: 14; j_gene: TRBJ2-5; d_gene: TRBD1; v_gene: TRBV6-5; abundance: -; CDR3aa: CASSPIGGWETQYF; CDR3nt: TGTGCCAGCAGTCCTATAGGGGGCTGGGAGACCCAGTACTTC
len: 14; j_gene: TRBJ1-1; d_gene: -; v_gene: TRBV27; abundance: -; CDR3aa: CASSLSYESTEAFF; CDR3nt: TGTGCCAGCAGTTTATCGTACGAGAGCACTGAAGCTTTCTTT
len: 16; j_gene: TRBJ2-7; d_gene: -; v_gene: TRBV3-1/TRBV3-2; abundance: -; CDR3aa: CASSPKLDSPRYEQYF; CDR3nt: TGTGCCAGCAGCCCGAAATTGGACAGTCCCCGCTACGAGCAGTACTTC
len: 15; j_gene: TRBJ2-2; d_gene: -; v_gene: TRBV5-1; abundance: -; CDR3aa: CASSTPGTPPAELFF; CDR3nt: TGCGCCAGCAGCACGCCTGGGACTCCTCCCGCGGAGCTGTTTTTT
len: 16; j_gene: TRBJ1-5; d_gene: TRBD1; v_gene: TRBV19; abundance: once; CDR3aa: CASSSPGTGSFQPQHF; CDR3nt: TGTGCCAGTAGTTCACCCGGGACAGGGAGTTTTCAGCCCCAGCATTTT
len: 12; j_gene: TRBJ2-1; d_gene: TRBD2; v_gene: TRBV2; abundance: once; CDR3aa: CASTSGYNEQFF; CDR3nt: TGTGCCAGCACTAGCGGGTACAATGAGCAGTTCTTC
len: 13; j_gene: TRBJ1-4; d_gene: -; v_gene: TRBV3-1/TRBV3-2; abundance: few; CDR3aa: CASSFRGNEKLFF; CDR3nt: TGTGCCAGCAGCTTCCGGGGTAATGAAAAACTGTTTTTT
len: 13; j_gene: TRBJ2-7; d_gene: -; v_gene: TRBV5-1; abundance: -; CDR3aa: CASSLGGIYEQYF; CDR3nt: TGCGCCAGCAGTTTAGGAGGGATTTACGAGCAGTACTTC
len: 15; j_gene: TRBJ1-1; d_gene: -; v_gene: TRBV2; abundance: -; CDR3aa: CASSVQGRGNTEAFF; CDR3nt: TGTGCCAGCAGTGTACAGGGAAGGGGGAACACTGAAGCTTTCTTT
len: 13; j_gene: TRBJ1-2; d_gene: TRBD1; v_gene: TRBV27; abundance: -; CDR3aa: CASSRTGLGGYTF; CDR3nt: TGTGCCAGCAGTAGGACAGGGCTGGGGGGCTACACCTTC
len: 15; j_gene: TRBJ1-1; d_gene: -; v_gene: TRBV27; abundance: -; CDR3aa: CASSLSWTVNTEAFF; CDR3nt: TGTGCCAGCAGTTTATCATGGACAGTGAACACTGAAGCTTTCTTT
len: 12; j_gene: TRBJ2-3; d_gene: -; v_gene: TRBV11-1; abundance: -; CDR3aa: CASSLILDTQYF; CDR3nt: TGTGCCAGCAGTCTTATATTGGATACGCAGTATTTT
len: 15; j_gene: TRBJ1-2; d_gene: -; v_gene: TRBV18; abundance: few; CDR3aa: CASSQRGQTTGGYTF; CDR3nt: TGTGCCAGCTCCCAAAGAGGACAGACAACGGGTGGCTACACCTTC
len: 13; j_gene: TRBJ1-2; d_gene: TRBD1; v_gene: TRBV6-6; abundance: -; CDR3aa: CASSPSGGSGYTF; CDR3nt: TGTGCCAGCAGCCCCTCAGGGGGCTCTGGCTACACCTTC
len: 14; j_gene: TRBJ1-2; d_gene: -; v_gene: TRBV6-6; abundance: -; CDR3aa: CATLTRVLNYGYTF; CDR3nt: TGTGCCACCTTGACTAGAGTACTTAACTATGGCTACACCTTC
len: 15; j_gene: TRBJ2-1; d_gene: TRBD2; v_gene: TRBV28; abundance: -; CDR3aa: CASSLVGGPKNEQFF; CDR3nt: TGTGCCAGCAGTTTAGTGGGAGGGCCTAAGAATGAGCAGTTCTTC
len: 15; j_gene: TRBJ2-7; d_gene: TRBD1; v_gene: TRBV9; abundance: many; CDR3aa: CASSAAGTGLYEQYF; CDR3nt: TGTGCCAGCAGCGCCGCCGGGACAGGCCTCTACGAGCAGTACTTC
len: 16; j_gene: TRBJ2-5; d_gene: TRBD2; v_gene: TRBV3-1/TRBV3-2; abundance: once; CDR3aa: CASSQRLAGIQETQYF; CDR3nt: TGTGCCAGCAGCCAACGACTAGCGGGTATCCAAGAGACCCAGTACTTC
len: 15; j_gene: TRBJ2-5; d_gene: -; v_gene: TRBV24-1; abundance: once; CDR3aa: CATSGQQGSEETQYF; CDR3nt: TGTGCCACCAGTGGTCAACAGGGTTCCGAGGAGACCCAGTACTTC
len: 16; j_gene: TRBJ2-4; d_gene: TRBD1; v_gene: TRBV7-8; abundance: -; CDR3aa: CASSSRDRVAKNIQYF; CDR3nt: TGTGCCAGCAGCTCGAGAGACAGGGTAGCCAAAAACATTCAGTACTTC
len: 13; j_gene: TRBJ2-7; d_gene: -; v_gene: TRBV18; abundance: -; CDR3aa: CASSPTGYYEQYF; CDR3nt: TGTGCCAGCTCACCAACAGGTTACTACGAGCAGTACTTC
len: 13; j_gene: TRBJ1-1; d_gene: -; v_gene: TRBV7-3; abundance: -; CDR3aa: CASSISRVTEAFF; CDR3nt: TGTGCCAGCAGCATCTCCCGGGTAACTGAAGCTTTCTTT
len: 13; j_gene: TRBJ1-6; d_gene: -; v_gene: TRBV18; abundance: -; CDR3aa: CASSPIQDSPLHF; CDR3nt: TGTGCCAGCTCACCCATACAAGATTCACCCCTCCACTTT
len: 13; j_gene: TRBJ2-7; d_gene: -; v_gene: TRBV18; abundance: -; CDR3aa: CASSRESSYEQYF; CDR3nt: TGTGCCAGCTCACGAGAGAGCTCCTACGAGCAGTACTTC
len: 13; j_gene: TRBJ1-1; d_gene: -; v_gene: TRBV6-5; abundance: -; CDR3aa: CASSYQGNTEAFF; CDR3nt: TGTGCCAGCAGTTATCAGGGGAACACTGAAGCTTTCTTT
len: 16; j_gene: TRBJ2-2; d_gene: -; v_gene: TRBV5-4; abundance: -; CDR3aa: CASSLGQRVNTGELFF; CDR3nt: TGTGCCAGCAGCTTGGGACAGAGAGTGAACACCGGGGAGCTGTTTTTT
len: 13; j_gene: TRBJ1-4; d_gene: -; v_gene: TRBV3-1/TRBV3-2; abundance: -; CDR3aa: CASNLGGGEKLFF; CDR3nt: TGTGCCAGCAACCTTGGTGGGGGCGAAAAACTGTTTTTT
len: 15; j_gene: TRBJ2-5; d_gene: -; v_gene: TRBV19; abundance: few; CDR3aa: CASSSIGGAQETQYF; CDR3nt: TGTGCCAGTAGTTCCATAGGGGGTGCACAAGAGACCCAGTACTTC